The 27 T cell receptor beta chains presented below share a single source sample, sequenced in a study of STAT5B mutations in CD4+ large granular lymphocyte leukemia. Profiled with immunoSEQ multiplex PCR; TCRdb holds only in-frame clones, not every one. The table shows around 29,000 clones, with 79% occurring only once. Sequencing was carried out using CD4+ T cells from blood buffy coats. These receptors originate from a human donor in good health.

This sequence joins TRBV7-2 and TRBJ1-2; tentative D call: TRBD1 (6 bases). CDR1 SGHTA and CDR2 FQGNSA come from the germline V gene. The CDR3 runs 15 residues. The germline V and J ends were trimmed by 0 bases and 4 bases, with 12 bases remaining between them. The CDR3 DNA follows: TGTGCCAGCAGCTTAGCGGTGGGGGGGCTCTATGGCTACACCTTC. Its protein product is CASSLAVGGLYGYTF. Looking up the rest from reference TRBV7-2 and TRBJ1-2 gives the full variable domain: GAGVSQSPSNKVTEKGKDVELRCDPISGHTALYWYRQSLGQGLEFLIYFQGNSAPDKSGLPSDRFSAERTGGSVSTLTIQRTQQEDSAVYLCASSLAVGGLYGYTFGSGTRLTVV.

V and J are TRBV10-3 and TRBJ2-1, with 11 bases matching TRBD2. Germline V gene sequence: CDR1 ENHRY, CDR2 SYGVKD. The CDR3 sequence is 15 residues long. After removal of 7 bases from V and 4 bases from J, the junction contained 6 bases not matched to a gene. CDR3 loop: CAITASGGSYNEQFF. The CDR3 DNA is TGTGCCATCACCGCTAGCGGGGGGTCATACAATGAGCAGTTCTTC.

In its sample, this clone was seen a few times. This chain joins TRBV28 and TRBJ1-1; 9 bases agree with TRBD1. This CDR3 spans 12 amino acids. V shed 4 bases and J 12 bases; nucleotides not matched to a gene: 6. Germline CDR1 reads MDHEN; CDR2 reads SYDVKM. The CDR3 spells CASSWGGTGSFF. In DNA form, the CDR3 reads TGTGCCAGCAGTTGGGGGGGGACAGGGTCTTTCTTT.

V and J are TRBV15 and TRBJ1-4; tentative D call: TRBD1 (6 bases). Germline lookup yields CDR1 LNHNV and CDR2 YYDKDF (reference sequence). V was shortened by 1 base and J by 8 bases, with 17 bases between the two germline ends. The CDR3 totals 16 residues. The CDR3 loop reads CATSRVDSSGGEKLFF. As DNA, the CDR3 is TGTGCCACCAGCAGAGTGGACAGTTCCGGAGGGGAAAAACTGTTTTTT.

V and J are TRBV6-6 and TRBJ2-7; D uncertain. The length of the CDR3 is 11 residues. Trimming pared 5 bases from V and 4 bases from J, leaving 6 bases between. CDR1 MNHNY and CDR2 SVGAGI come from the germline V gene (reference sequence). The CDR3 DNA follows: TGTGCCAGCAGTACAGCATACGAGCAGTACTTC. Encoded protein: CASSTAYEQYF.

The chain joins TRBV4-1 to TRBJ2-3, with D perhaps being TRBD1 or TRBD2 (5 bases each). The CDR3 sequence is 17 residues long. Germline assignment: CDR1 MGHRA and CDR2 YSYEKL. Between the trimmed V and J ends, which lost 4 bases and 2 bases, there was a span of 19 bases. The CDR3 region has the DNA TGCGCCAGCAGCCCGAAAGGTCGGGGCTTTTACACAGATACGCAGTATTTT. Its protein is CASSPKGRGFYTDTQYF.

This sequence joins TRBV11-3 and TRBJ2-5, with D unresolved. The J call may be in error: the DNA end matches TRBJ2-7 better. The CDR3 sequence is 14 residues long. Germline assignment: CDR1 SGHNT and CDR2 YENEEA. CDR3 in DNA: TGTGCCAGCAGCTTATCAGCTAGCTCCTACGAGCAGTACTTC. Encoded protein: CASSLSASSYEQYF.

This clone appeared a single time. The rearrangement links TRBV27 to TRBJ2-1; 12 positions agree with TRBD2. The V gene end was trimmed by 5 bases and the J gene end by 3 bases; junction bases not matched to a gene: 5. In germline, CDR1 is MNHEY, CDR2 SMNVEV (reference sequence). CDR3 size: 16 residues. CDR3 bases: TGTGCCAGCAGTATGCCGGGACTAGCGGGCTACAATGAGCAGTTCTTC. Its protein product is CASSMPGLAGYNEQFF.

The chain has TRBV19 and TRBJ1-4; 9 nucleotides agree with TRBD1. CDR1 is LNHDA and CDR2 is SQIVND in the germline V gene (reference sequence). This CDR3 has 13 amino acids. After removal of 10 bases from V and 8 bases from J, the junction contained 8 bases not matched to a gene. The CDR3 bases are TGTGCCACGAGGGACAGGGAGGGCGAAAAACTGTTTTTT. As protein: CATRDREGEKLFF. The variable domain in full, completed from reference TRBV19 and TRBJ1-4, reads DGGITQSPKYLFRKEGQNVTLSCEQNLNHDAMYWYRQDPGQGLRLIYYSQIVNDFQKGDIAEGYSVSREKKESFPLTVTSAQKNPTAFYLCATRDREGEKLFFGSGTQLSVL.

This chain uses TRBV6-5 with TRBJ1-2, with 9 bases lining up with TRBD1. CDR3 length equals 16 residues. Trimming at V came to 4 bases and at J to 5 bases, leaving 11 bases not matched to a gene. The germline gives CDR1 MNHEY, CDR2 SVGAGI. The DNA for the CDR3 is TGTGCCAGCAGTTTATTGTCCGGGGACAGGGTTTATGGCTACACCTTC. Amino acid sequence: CASSLLSGDRVYGYTF.

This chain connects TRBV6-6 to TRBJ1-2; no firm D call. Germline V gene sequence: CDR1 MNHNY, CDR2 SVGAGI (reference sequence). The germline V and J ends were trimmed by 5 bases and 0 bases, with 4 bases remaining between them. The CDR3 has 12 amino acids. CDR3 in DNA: TGTGCCAGCAGTGGGTCTAACTATGGCTACACCTTC. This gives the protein CASSGSNYGYTF.

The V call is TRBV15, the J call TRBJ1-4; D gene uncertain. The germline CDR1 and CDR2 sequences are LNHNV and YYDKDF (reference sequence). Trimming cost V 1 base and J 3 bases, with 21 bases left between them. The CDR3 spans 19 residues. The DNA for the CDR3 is TGTGCCACCAGCAGAGTGGTATTCACACAGAGCAATCCTAATGAAAAACTGTTTTTT. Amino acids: CATSRVVFTQSNPNEKLFF.

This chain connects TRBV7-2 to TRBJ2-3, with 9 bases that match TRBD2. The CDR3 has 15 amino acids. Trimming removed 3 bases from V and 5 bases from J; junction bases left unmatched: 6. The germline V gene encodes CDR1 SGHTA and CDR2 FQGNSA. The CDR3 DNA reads TGTGCCAGCAGCTTTGGCGGGGGGGGTTTAGATACGCAGTATTTT. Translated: CASSFGGGGLDTQYF.

The CDR3 sequence: CASSVLKVYGYTF. The CDR3 DNA reads as TGTGCCAGCAGTGTTCTAAAGGTTTATGGCTACACCTTC. The chain links TRBV2 to TRBJ1-2, with D unresolved. With 4 bases removed from V and 5 bases from J, the gap between germline ends came to 11 bases. The CDR3 sequence is 13 residues long. The germline V gene has CDR1 SNHLY and CDR2 FYNNEI. The variable domain in full, completed from reference TRBV2 and TRBJ1-2, reads EPEVTQTPSHQVTQMGQEVILRCVPISNHLYFYWYRQILGQKVEFLVSFYNNEISEKSEIFDDQFSVERPDGSNFTLKIRSTKLEDSAMYFCASSVLKVYGYTFGSGTRLTVV.

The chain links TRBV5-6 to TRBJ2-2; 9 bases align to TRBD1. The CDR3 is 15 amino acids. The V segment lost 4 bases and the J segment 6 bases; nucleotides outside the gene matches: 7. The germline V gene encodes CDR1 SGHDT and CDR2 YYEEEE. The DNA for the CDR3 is TGTGCCAGCAGCCCGGGGACAGGGAGGGCCGGGGAGCTGTTTTTT. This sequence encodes CASSPGTGRAGELFF.

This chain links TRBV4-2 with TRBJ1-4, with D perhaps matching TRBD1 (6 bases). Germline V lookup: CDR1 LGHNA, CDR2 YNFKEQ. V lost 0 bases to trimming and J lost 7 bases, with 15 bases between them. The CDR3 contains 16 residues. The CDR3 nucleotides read TGTGCCAGCAGCCAAGATTCAGGAGGGGGTCGTGAAAAACTGTTTTTT. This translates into CASSQDSGGGREKLFF.

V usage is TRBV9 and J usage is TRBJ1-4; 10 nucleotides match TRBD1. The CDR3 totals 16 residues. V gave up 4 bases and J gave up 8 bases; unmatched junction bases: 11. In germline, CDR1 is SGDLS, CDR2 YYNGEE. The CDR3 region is CASSPRPGTGDEKLFF. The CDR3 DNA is TGTGCCAGCAGCCCCCGTCCCGGGACAGGGGACGAAAAACTGTTTTTT.

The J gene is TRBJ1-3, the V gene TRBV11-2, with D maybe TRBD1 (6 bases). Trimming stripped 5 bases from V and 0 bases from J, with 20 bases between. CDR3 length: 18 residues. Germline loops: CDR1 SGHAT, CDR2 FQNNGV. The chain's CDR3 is CASSRTPGDNRSGNTIYF. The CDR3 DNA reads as TGTGCCAGCAGCAGAACCCCAGGGGATAACCGCTCTGGAAACACCATATATTTT.

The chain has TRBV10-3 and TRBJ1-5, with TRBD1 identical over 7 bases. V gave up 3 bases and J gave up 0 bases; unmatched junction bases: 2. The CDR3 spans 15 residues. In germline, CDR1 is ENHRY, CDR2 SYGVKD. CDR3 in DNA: TGTGCCATCAGTGAAGGACAGGATAGCAATCAGCCCCAGCATTTT. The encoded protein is CAISEGQDSNQPQHF.

The CDR3 is CASSSPTRGNYGYTF. In DNA, the CDR3 is TGTGCCAGCAGTTCCCCGACCCGGGGCAACTATGGCTACACCTTC. The chain combines TRBV28 with TRBJ1-2; D is perhaps TRBD1 (5 bases). This CDR3 contains 15 residues. The V end lost 4 bases, the J end lost 2 bases, and 14 bases lay between the germline ends. The germline gives CDR1 MDHEN, CDR2 SYDVKM.

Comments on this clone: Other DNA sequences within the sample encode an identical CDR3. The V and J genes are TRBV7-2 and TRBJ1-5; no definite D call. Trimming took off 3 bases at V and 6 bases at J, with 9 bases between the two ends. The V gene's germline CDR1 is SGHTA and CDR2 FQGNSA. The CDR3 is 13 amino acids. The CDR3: CASSLGGSQPQHF. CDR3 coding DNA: TGTGCCAGCAGCTTGGGAGGGAGTCAGCCCCAGCATTTT.

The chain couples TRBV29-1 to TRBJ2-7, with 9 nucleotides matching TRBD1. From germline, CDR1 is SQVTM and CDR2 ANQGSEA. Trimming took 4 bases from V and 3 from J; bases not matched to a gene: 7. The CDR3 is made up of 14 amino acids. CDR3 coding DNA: TGCAGCGTTGGGACCGGGACAGGGATCTACGAGCAGTACTTC. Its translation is CSVGTGTGIYEQYF.

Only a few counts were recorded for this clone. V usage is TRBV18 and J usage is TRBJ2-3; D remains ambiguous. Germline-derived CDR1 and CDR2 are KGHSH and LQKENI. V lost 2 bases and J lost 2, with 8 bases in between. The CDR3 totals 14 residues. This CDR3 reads CASSPETLTDTQYF. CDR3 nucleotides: TGTGCCAGCTCACCAGAGACACTCACAGATACGCAGTATTTT.

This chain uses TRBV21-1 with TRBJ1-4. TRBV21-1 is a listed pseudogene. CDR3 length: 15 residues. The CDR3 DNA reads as TGTGCCAGCAGCAAAAACCGGACCCCACATGAAAAACTGTTTTTT. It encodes CASSKNRTPHEKLFF.

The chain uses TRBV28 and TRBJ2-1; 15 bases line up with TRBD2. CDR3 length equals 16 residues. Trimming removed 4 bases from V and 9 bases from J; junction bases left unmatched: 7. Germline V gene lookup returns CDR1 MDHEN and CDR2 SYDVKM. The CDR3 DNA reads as TGTGCCAGCAGTTCTGGACTAGCGGGGGGGGTCGTTGAGCAGTTCTTC. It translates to CASSSGLAGGVVEQFF.

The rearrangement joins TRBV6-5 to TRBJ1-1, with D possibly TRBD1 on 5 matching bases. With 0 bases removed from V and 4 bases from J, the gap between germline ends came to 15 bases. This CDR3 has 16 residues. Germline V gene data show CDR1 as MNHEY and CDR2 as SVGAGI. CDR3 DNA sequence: TGTGCCAGCAGTTACTCGACCGGGGGGGTTGGCACTGAAGCTTTCTTT. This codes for CASSYSTGGVGTEAFF.

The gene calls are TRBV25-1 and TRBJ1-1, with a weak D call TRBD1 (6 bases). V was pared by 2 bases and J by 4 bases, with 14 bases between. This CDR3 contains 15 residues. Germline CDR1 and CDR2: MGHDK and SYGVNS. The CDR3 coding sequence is TGTGCCAGCAGTGAAAATGCAGGGGAGATCACTGAAGCTTTCTTT. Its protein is CASSENAGEITEAFF.